What follows are 30 T cell receptor beta chains derived from one specimen sequenced in a study of T cell clones after liver transplantation. TCRdb's table, derived via immunoSEQ multiplex PCR, lists solely in-frame clones and lacks some. The profile shows tens of thousands of clones, about 81% of them singletons. The sample consisted of CD4+ T cells from blood, taken before liver transplant. The receptors were gathered from a human donor who received a liver transplant.

In its sample, this clone was seen a few times. J is TRBJ1-3 and V is TRBV6-1, with D possibly matching TRBD1 (5 bases). Germline-derived CDR1 and CDR2 are MNHNS and SASEGT. Trimming cost V 7 bases and J 4 bases, with 17 bases left between them. There are 15 residues in the CDR3. The CDR3, as DNA: TGTGCCAGCACTCGCACGGGGGAGGCCGGAAACACCATATATTTT. This sequence encodes CASTRTGEAGNTIYF.

The rearrangement joins TRBV25-1 to TRBJ2-2; D uncertain. V lost 4 bases, J lost 4 bases, and 7 bases lay in between. The CDR3 has 13 amino acids. Germline values: CDR1 MGHDK, CDR2 SYGVNS. The CDR3 coding sequence is TGTGCCAGCAGTGGTACAGCCACCGGGGAGCTGTTTTTT. It yields the protein CASSGTATGELFF.

The rearrangement joins TRBV5-1 to TRBJ2-6; D might be TRBD1 (5 bases). CDR3 length: 17 amino acids. The V end lost 2 bases, the J end lost 1 base, and 13 bases lay between the germline ends. Germline CDR1 is SGHRS and CDR2 is YFSETQ. The CDR3 nucleotides read TGCGCCAGCAGCTTCCAGGGCGTTAGGTCTGGGGCCAACGTCCTGACTTTC. It translates to CASSFQGVRSGANVLTF.

The CDR3 DNA follows: TGCGCCAGCAGCCCAGGGAGGGACGGGGAAAAACTGTTTTTT. Translated, it gives CASSPGRDGEKLFF. The chain employs TRBV5-1 and TRBJ1-4; D may be TRBD1 (5 bases). This CDR3 comprises 14 residues. CDR1 and CDR2 (germline): SGHRS, YFSETQ. V lost 4 bases to trimming and J lost 8 bases, with 15 bases between them.

This sequence joins TRBV19 and TRBJ2-1, with no clear D. Germline CDR1 and CDR2: LNHDA and SQIVND (reference sequence). The CDR3 contains 15 residues. Trimming left V 3 bases short and J 2 bases short, with 11 bases between. CDR3 sequence: CASSMRPNPYNEQFF. The CDR3, as DNA: TGTGCCAGTAGTATGCGTCCGAACCCCTACAATGAGCAGTTCTTC.

This clone was found a few times. This chain links TRBV4-1 with TRBJ2-2, with TRBD1 matching over 8 bases. This CDR3 contains 16 residues. Germline V gene data show CDR1 as MGHRA and CDR2 as YSYEKL. The trim removed 5 bases at V and 3 bases at J, leaving 8 bases unmatched. The CDR3 DNA is TGCGCCAGCAGCACATGGACAGGGCTGTACACCGGGGAGCTGTTTTTT. This encodes CASSTWTGLYTGELFF.

The CDR3 nucleotides read TGTGCCAGCAGTCCCCGCGGAAGTTACTATGGCTACACCTTC. Translated: CASSPRGSYYGYTF. The chain has TRBV25-1 and TRBJ1-2; D unresolved. V dropped 5 bases and J dropped 3 bases, with 13 bases sitting between them. The CDR3 contains 14 residues. CDR1 and CDR2 from the germline V gene are MGHDK and SYGVNS.

The rearrangement links TRBV6-5 to TRBJ2-4; 8 bases line up with TRBD1. The CDR3 extends over 13 amino acids. CDR1 MNHEY and CDR2 SVGAGI come from the germline V gene. Trimming cost V 9 bases and J 4 bases; bases outside gene matches: 5. The CDR3 coding sequence is TGTGCCAGGTTCGACAGGGGTAAAAACATTCAGTACTTC. This codes for CARFDRGKNIQYF.

The chain uses TRBV11-2 and TRBJ2-1; D call uncertain. CDR3 size: 13 residues. V lost 5 bases, J lost 8 bases, and 13 bases lay in between. Germline values: CDR1 SGHAT, CDR2 FQNNGV. The DNA of the CDR3 is TGTGCCAGCAGCCCCACCCGGGTCCATGAGCAGTTCTTC. The encoded protein is CASSPTRVHEQFF.

The chain is built from TRBV30 and TRBJ2-7, with D maybe TRBD1 (6 bases). V was clipped by 3 bases and J by 4 bases, with 16 bases between them. The CDR3 loop spans 14 amino acids. CDR1 and CDR2 (germline): GTSNPN, SVGIG (reference sequence). CDR3 sequence reads: CAWRLGGSLYEQYF. Here the CDR3 DNA reads TGTGCCTGGAGGCTAGGGGGTTCCCTTTACGAGCAGTACTTC.

The chain joins TRBV7-2 to TRBJ2-3, with D possibly TRBD1 on 6 matching bases. Germline V lookup: CDR1 SGHTA, CDR2 FQGNSA. CDR3 length equals 14 residues. V lost 5 bases, J lost 2 bases, and 11 bases lay in between. As DNA, the CDR3 is TGTGCCAGCAGCCCACAGGGTTACACAGATACGCAGTATTTT. Protein: CASSPQGYTDTQYF.

The V call is TRBV13, the J call TRBJ1-1; D is unresolved. The CDR3 sequence is 12 residues long. V gave up 5 bases and J gave up 8 bases, with 12 bases separating them. Germline V CDR1 and CDR2: PRHDT, FYEKMQ (reference sequence). In DNA, the CDR3 is TGTGCCAGCAGCACCCGCGATGGGGAAGCTTTCTTT. Protein product: CASSTRDGEAFF.

The DNA of the CDR3 is TGTGCCAGCAGTTCACCGATCACAGATACGCAGTATTTT. It encodes CASSSPITDTQYF. The chain carries TRBV28 and TRBJ2-3; D call uncertain. V was cut by 4 bases and J by 2 bases, with 7 bases left in between. CDR1 and CDR2 (germline): MDHEN, SYDVKM. This CDR3 comprises 13 residues.

This clone was observed many times. The J gene is TRBJ2-7, the V gene TRBV29-1, with D tentatively TRBD2 (6 bases). The CDR3 has 16 amino acids. Germline V CDR1 and CDR2: SQVTM, ANQGSEA. Trimming shortened V by 5 bases and J by 0 bases, and 20 bases separated the two germline ends. CDR3 sequence reads: CSVHLEEGAGSYEQYF. For the CDR3, the DNA is TGCAGCGTTCATCTCGAGGAGGGAGCCGGCTCCTACGAGCAGTACTTC.

The CDR3, as DNA: TGTGCCAGCAGCCAATCCATGTCCGGGACCGCCAGCAATCAGCCCCAGCATTTT. Its translation is CASSQSMSGTASNQPQHF. The V gene is TRBV4-2, the J gene TRBJ1-5, with D maybe TRBD1 (5 bases). The CDR3 is made up of 18 amino acids. V lost 2 bases, J lost 1 base, and 18 bases lay in between. Germline lookup yields CDR1 LGHNA and CDR2 YNFKEQ.

This clone was seen a handful of times. The gene calls are TRBV29-1 and TRBJ1-2; D gene ambiguous. V lost 3 bases, J lost 8 bases, and 22 bases lay in between. The germline CDR1 and CDR2 sequences are SQVTM and ANQGSEA. This CDR3 spans 15 amino acids. CDR3 in amino acids: CSVDPHGRPGEGYTF. CDR3 nucleotides: TGCAGCGTTGATCCCCATGGCCGCCCGGGAGAGGGCTACACCTTC.

This clone was seen more than once but under ten times. The V gene is TRBV6-1, the J gene TRBJ2-3; TRBD2 might be the D (6 bases). V lost 7 bases, J lost 4 bases, and 9 bases lay in between. This CDR3 has 12 amino acids. CDR1 is MNHNS, CDR2 SASEGT, per germline. CDR3 DNA: TGTGCCAGCAAATCGGGAGCAGATACGCAGTATTTT. The encoded protein is CASKSGADTQYF.

The V gene is TRBV19, the J gene TRBJ1-2, with 7 bases aligning to TRBD1. CDR3 length equals 14 residues. CDR1 is LNHDA, CDR2 SQIVND, per germline (reference sequence). The V gene end was trimmed by 3 bases and the J gene end by 7 bases; junction bases not matched to a gene: 8. CDR3 sequence: CASSIDRVSGGYTF. The CDR3 nucleotides are TGTGCCAGTAGTATCGACAGGGTGTCGGGTGGCTACACCTTC.

This CDR3 reads CASSQVRDSNQPQHF. For the CDR3, the DNA is TGCGCCAGCAGCCAAGTCAGGGATAGCAATCAGCCCCAGCATTTT. V and J are TRBV4-1 and TRBJ1-5; perhaps TRBD1 as D (5 bases). From germline, CDR1 is MGHRA and CDR2 YSYEKL. The CDR3 has 15 residues. V was pared by 1 base and J by 0 bases, with 7 bases between.

V gene TRBV4-1 combines with J gene TRBJ2-5; possibly TRBD2 for D (5 bases). V lost 1 base to trimming and J lost 1 base, with 13 bases between them. Germline CDR1 reads MGHRA; CDR2 reads YSYEKL. The CDR3 consists of 16 residues. CDR3: CASSQGVGRVQETQYF. The DNA of the CDR3 is TGCGCCAGCAGCCAAGGCGTCGGGCGGGTCCAAGAGACCCAGTACTTC.

The chain employs TRBV7-2 and TRBJ1-4, with D maybe TRBD1 (5 bases). V lost 5 bases and J lost 3, with 10 bases in between. The CDR3 covers 14 residues. CDR1 and CDR2 from the germline V gene are SGHTA and FQGNSA. The CDR3 coding sequence is TGTGCCAGCAGCACGGACACTTCTAATGAAAAACTGTTTTTT. Encoded protein: CASSTDTSNEKLFF.

The table lists this clone with a few counts. The CDR3, as DNA: TGTGCCAGCAGATTCGACGGCGTTCCCTACGAGCAGTACTTC. Translated: CASRFDGVPYEQYF. J is TRBJ2-7 and V is TRBV7-9; no firm D call. The CDR3 covers 14 residues. Trimming stripped 6 bases from V and 2 bases from J, with 14 bases between. From germline, CDR1 is SEHNR and CDR2 FQNEAQ (reference sequence). Variable domain in full (rest from reference TRBV7-9 and TRBJ2-7): DTGVSQNPRHKITKRGQNVTFRCDPISEHNRLYWYRQTLGQGPEFLTYFQNEAQLEKSRLLSDRFSAERPKGSFSTLEIQRTEQGDSAMYLCASRFDGVPYEQYFGPGTRLTVT.

The rearrangement joins TRBV4-1 to TRBJ2-1; no firm D call. The CDR3 covers 13 residues. Trimming cost V 4 bases and J 2 bases, with 6 bases left between them. Germline values: CDR1 MGHRA, CDR2 YSYEKL. The CDR3 bases are TGCGCCAGCAGCCCCTTCCCCTACAATGAGCAGTTCTTC. It encodes CASSPFPYNEQFF.

V gene TRBV6-1 combines with J gene TRBJ1-6; 8 bases fit TRBD1. The CDR3 extends over 14 amino acids. V was pared by 7 bases and J by 7 bases, with 6 bases of the junction left unmatched. The V gene's germline CDR1 is MNHNS and CDR2 SASEGT. The CDR3 region has the DNA TGTGCCAGCACGATTGGACAGGGCAATTCACCCCTCCACTTT. It translates to CASTIGQGNSPLHF.

J is TRBJ1-2 and V is TRBV19, with D perhaps TRBD1 (5 bases). V was pared by 3 bases and J by 4 bases, with 12 bases between. The CDR3 totals 14 residues. Germline V gene lookup returns CDR1 LNHDA and CDR2 SQIVND (reference sequence). Here the CDR3 reads CASSMVEGIYGYTF. The CDR3 nucleotides are TGTGCCAGTAGTATGGTTGAGGGGATCTATGGCTACACCTTC. Full variable domain (missing parts from reference TRBV19 and TRBJ1-2): DGGITQSPKYLFRKEGQNVTLSCEQNLNHDAMYWYRQDPGQGLRLIYYSQIVNDFQKGDIAEGYSVSREKKESFPLTVTSAQKNPTAFYLCASSMVEGIYGYTFGSGTRLTVV.

Only one count was recorded for this clone. Germline and junction disagree at one end, which may indicate a read error. V usage is TRBV7-9 and J usage is TRBJ2-7; D call uncertain. Germline CDR1 and CDR2: SEHNR and FQNEAQ (reference sequence). CDR3 length: 8 residues. In nucleotides, the CDR3 is TGTGCCAGCAGCAAGCGATTCTTC. Translating gives CASSKRFF.

This chain joins TRBV5-4 and TRBJ2-7; perhaps TRBD1 as D (6 bases). V lost 5 bases and J 6 bases, leaving 18 bases between the germline ends. Germline V CDR1 and CDR2: SGHNT, YYREEE (reference sequence). The CDR3 has 14 amino acids. CDR3 nucleotides: TGTGCCAGCAGTTCCATGGGGCAGGGGCTCGAGCAGTACTTC. It specifies CASSSMGQGLEQYF.

The rearrangement links TRBV5-1 to TRBJ2-5; weak D call: TRBD1 (6 bases). Germline CDR1 is SGHRS and CDR2 is YFSETQ. The CDR3 extends over 17 amino acids. The V end was cut by 0 bases, the J end by 5 bases, with 20 bases between. CDR3 nucleotide sequence: TGCGCCAGCAGCTTGGGGTCCGGGACACAAGGAAGGGAGACCCAGTACTTC. Translated: CASSLGSGTQGRETQYF.

The CDR3: CASSYAGLTTYEQYF. Written as DNA, the CDR3 is TGCGCCAGCAGCTATGCGGGGTTGACTACTTACGAGCAGTACTTC. The chain uses TRBV5-1 and TRBJ2-7; TRBD2 is a possible D gene (6 bases). V dropped 3 bases and J dropped 4 bases, with 17 bases sitting between them. CDR3 size: 15 residues. Germline V gene sequence: CDR1 SGHRS, CDR2 YFSETQ.

The rearrangement uses TRBV5-4 and TRBJ1-2; D is perhaps TRBD1 (5 bases). V was shortened by 0 bases and J by 4 bases, with 16 bases between the two germline ends. There are 16 residues in the CDR3. CDR1 is SGHNT, CDR2 YYREEE, per germline (reference sequence). The CDR3 here is CASSLATPGSSYGYTF. In nucleotides, the CDR3 is TGTGCCAGCAGCTTGGCGACCCCAGGGAGTAGCTATGGCTACACCTTC.